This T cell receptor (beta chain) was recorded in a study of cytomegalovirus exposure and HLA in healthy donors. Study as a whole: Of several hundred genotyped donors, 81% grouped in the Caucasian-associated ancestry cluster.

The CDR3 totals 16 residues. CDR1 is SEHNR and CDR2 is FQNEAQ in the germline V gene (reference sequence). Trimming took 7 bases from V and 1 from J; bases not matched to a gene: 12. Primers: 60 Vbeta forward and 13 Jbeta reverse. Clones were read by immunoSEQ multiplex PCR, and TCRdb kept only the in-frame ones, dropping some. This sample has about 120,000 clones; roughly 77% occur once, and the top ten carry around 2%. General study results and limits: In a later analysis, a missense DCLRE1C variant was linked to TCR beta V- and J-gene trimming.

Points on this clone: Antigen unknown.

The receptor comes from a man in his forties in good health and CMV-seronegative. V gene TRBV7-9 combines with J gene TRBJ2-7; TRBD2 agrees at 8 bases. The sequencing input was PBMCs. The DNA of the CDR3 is TGTGCCAGCAACGAGGGGAGCGGGAGTAGTTCCTACGAGCAGTACTTC. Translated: CASNEGSGSSSYEQYF.